The 16 T cell receptor beta chains below come from one sample, sequenced in a study of blood T cell repertoires in COVID-19. Sequencing used immunoSEQ multiplex PCR; TCRdb keeps in-frame clones, though not all of them. This table has about 180,000 clones, around 85% appearing once. The specimen was PBMCs or T cells enriched from blood (not recorded which). These receptors were collected from a man aged 35-49 years who had recovered from COVID-19.

V is TRBV19 and J is TRBJ1-1; D unresolved. The CDR3 spans 13 residues. Trimming took 7 bases from V and 4 from J, leaving 13 bases between them. Germline CDR1 reads LNHDA; CDR2 reads SQIVND (reference sequence). The CDR3 bases are TGTGCCAGTACCCCGGGGAAAGCCACTGAAGCTTTCTTT. Translation gives CASTPGKATEAFF.

The V and J genes are TRBV7-8 and TRBJ2-7, with D perhaps matching TRBD2 (5 bases). Germline CDR1 and CDR2: SGHVS and FQNEAQ. The CDR3 is 11 residues long. Trimming stripped 11 bases from V and 5 bases from J, with 13 bases between. The CDR3 DNA is TGTGCCTGTAGGGAGACTCACGAGCAGTACTTC. Encoded protein: CACRETHEQYF.

CDR3 DNA sequence: TGTGCCTTCTCCACGGGGGTTGACTATGGCTACACCTTC. Residues: CAFSTGVDYGYTF. This chain joins TRBV6-6 and TRBJ1-2, with a tentative D call TRBD1 (5 bases). V shed 11 bases and J shed 3 bases, with 16 bases lying between them. The CDR3 covers 13 residues. CDR1 is MNHNY, CDR2 SVGAGI, per germline (reference sequence).

The rearrangement joins TRBV7-6 to TRBJ2-1, with 12 bases matching TRBD2. V lost 6 bases to trimming and J lost 3 bases; unmatched junction nucleotides: 3. This CDR3 is 15 amino acids long. CDR1 and CDR2 (germline): SGHVS, FNYEAQ. CDR3 amino acids: CASSLTSGGYNEQFF. CDR3 bases: TGTGCCAGCAGTTTGACTAGCGGGGGCTACAATGAGCAGTTCTTC.

This chain joins TRBV6-5 and TRBJ1-1, with D possibly matching TRBD1 (5 bases). This CDR3 has 14 residues. Per germline, CDR1 MNHEY and CDR2 SVGAGI. Trimming cost V 6 bases and J 5 bases, with 16 bases left between them. CDR3 residues: CASRKLGGGTEAFF. DNA of the CDR3: TGTGCCAGCAGGAAACTTGGGGGGGGGACTGAAGCTTTCTTT.

The chain recombines TRBV24-1 with TRBJ1-5, with 9 nucleotides matching TRBD1. J gave up 8 bases and V 4 bases, and 11 bases lay outside the gene matches. This CDR3 has 16 residues. The germline CDR1 and CDR2 sequences are KGHDR and SFDVKD. CDR3 coding DNA: TGTGCCACCAGTGAAACACTCGGGACAGGGATTGAGCCCCAGCATTTT. Translating it yields CATSETLGTGIEPQHF.

The V and J genes are TRBV7-6 and TRBJ2-6; D perhaps matches TRBD1 (5 bases). Trimming left V 5 bases short and J 3 bases short, with 11 bases between. The germline CDR1 and CDR2 sequences are SGHVS and FNYEAQ. The CDR3 sequence is 15 residues long. CDR3 sequence: CASSNQGGGANVLTF. The CDR3 DNA reads as TGTGCCAGCAGCAACCAGGGTGGTGGGGCCAACGTCCTGACTTTC.

In this sample, this clone turned up once. The chain recombines TRBV5-4 with TRBJ1-4, with TRBD1 as a possible D gene (6 bases). Trimming removed 4 bases at V and 10 bases at J, with 23 bases between. The CDR3 runs 16 residues. Germline V lookup: CDR1 SGHNT, CDR2 YYREEE (reference sequence). The DNA for the CDR3 is TGTGCCAGCAGCAAGGGGCCTGAGACGGGGGGCGGAAAACTGTTTTTT. Encoded protein: CASSKGPETGGGKLFF.

The genes are TRBV24-1 and TRBJ1-2, with 12 bases identical to TRBD1. The CDR3 totals 16 residues. V gave up 3 bases and J gave up 6 bases; unmatched junction bases: 7. CDR1 is KGHDR and CDR2 is SFDVKD in the germline V gene. For the CDR3, the DNA is TGTGCCACCAGTGATCATCCGGGACAGGGGGCGGATGGCTACACCTTC. Translated: CATSDHPGQGADGYTF.

The chain combines TRBV28 with TRBJ1-5; D not certain. With 2 bases removed from V and 4 bases from J, the gap between germline ends came to 9 bases. This CDR3 spans 14 amino acids. The germline V gene has CDR1 MDHEN and CDR2 SYDVKM. The CDR3 loop is CASSLETFNQPQHF. The DNA for the CDR3 is TGTGCCAGCAGTTTAGAGACATTTAATCAGCCCCAGCATTTT.

The chain recombines TRBV24-1 with TRBJ1-5; the D gene is possibly TRBD1 (5 bases). With 4 bases removed from V and 7 bases from J, the gap between germline ends came to 16 bases. The CDR3 is 15 residues long. From germline, CDR1 is KGHDR and CDR2 SFDVKD. The CDR3 DNA follows: TGTGCCACCAGTGACGGCGCCGATAGGGGACAGCCCCAGCATTTT. Translating it yields CATSDGADRGQPQHF.

The chain carries TRBV5-1 and TRBJ1-1, with D maybe TRBD1 (5 bases). Germline-derived CDR1 and CDR2 are SGHRS and YFSETQ. V gave up 0 bases and J gave up 5 bases, with 11 bases separating them. This CDR3 is 14 amino acids long. CDR3 residues: CASSLVGAGTEAFF. The CDR3 DNA reads TGCGCCAGCAGCTTGGTTGGGGCAGGGACTGAAGCTTTCTTT.

This clone occurred a few times. This chain joins TRBV7-9 and TRBJ1-1, with 9 bases lining up with TRBD1. Trimming removed 5 bases from V and 8 bases from J; junction bases left unmatched: 9. Germline V lookup: CDR1 SEHNR, CDR2 FQNEAQ (reference sequence). The CDR3 runs 14 residues. CDR3 residues: CASSTGTGSAEAFF. The CDR3 DNA is TGTGCCAGCAGCACCGGGACAGGGTCCGCAGAAGCTTTCTTT.

This chain links TRBV12-5 with TRBJ1-2; possible D gene TRBD1, 6 bases. CDR3 size: 15 residues. V was shortened by 2 bases and J by 5 bases, with 15 bases between the two germline ends. CDR1 LGHNT and CDR2 FRNRAP come from the germline V gene. CDR3 in DNA: TGTGCTAGTGGTTTGTTACAGGGTTCAGGATATGGCTACACCTTC. This sequence encodes CASGLLQGSGYGYTF.

V gene TRBV6-5 combines with J gene TRBJ2-3; weak D call: TRBD1 (6 bases). Trimming removed 8 bases at V and 4 bases at J, with 10 bases between. The CDR3 length is 12 residues. The germline V gene has CDR1 MNHEY and CDR2 SVGAGI. CDR3 amino acids: CASRAGADTQYF. CDR3 coding DNA: TGTGCCAGCCGAGCAGGGGCAGATACGCAGTATTTT.

The rearrangement joins TRBV11-2 to TRBJ2-3; D gene uncertain. The germline V gene encodes CDR1 SGHAT and CDR2 FQNNGV. The CDR3 consists of 15 residues. V gave up 6 bases and J gave up 0 bases, with 13 bases separating them. The CDR3 bases are TGTGCCAGCAGACCCTTGCAGGATAGCACAGATACGCAGTATTTT. Its protein product is CASRPLQDSTDTQYF.